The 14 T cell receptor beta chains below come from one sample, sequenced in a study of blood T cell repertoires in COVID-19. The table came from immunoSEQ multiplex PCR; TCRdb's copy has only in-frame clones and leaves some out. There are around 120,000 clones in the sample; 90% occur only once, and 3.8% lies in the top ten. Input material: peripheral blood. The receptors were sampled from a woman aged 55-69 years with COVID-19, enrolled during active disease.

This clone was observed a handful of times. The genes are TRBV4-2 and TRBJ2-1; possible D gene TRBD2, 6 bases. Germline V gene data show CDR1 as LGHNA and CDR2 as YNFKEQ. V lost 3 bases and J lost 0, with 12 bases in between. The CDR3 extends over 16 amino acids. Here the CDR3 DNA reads TGTGCCAGCAGCCAGAGAGCGGGCGACTCCTACAATGAGCAGTTCTTC. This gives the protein CASSQRAGDSYNEQFF.

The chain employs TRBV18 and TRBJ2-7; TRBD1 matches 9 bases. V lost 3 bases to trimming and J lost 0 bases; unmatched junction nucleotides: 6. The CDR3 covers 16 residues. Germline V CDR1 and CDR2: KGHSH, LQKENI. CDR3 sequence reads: CASSPSRDRVSYEQYF. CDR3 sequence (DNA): TGTGCCAGCTCACCCTCCCGGGACAGGGTCTCCTACGAGCAGTACTTC.

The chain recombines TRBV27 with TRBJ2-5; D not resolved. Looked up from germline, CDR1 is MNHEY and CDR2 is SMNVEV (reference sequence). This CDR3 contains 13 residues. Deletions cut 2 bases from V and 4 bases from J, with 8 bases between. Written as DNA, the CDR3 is TGTGCCAGCAGTTTAGCTCCCAGAGAGACCCAGTACTTC. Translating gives CASSLAPRETQYF.

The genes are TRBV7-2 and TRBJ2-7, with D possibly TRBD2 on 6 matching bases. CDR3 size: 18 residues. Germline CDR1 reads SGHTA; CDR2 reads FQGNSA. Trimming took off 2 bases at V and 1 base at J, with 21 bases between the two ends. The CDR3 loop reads CASSLPSGLGGESYEQYF. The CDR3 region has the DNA TGTGCCAGCAGCTTACCGTCAGGACTCGGGGGTGAGTCCTACGAGCAGTACTTC.

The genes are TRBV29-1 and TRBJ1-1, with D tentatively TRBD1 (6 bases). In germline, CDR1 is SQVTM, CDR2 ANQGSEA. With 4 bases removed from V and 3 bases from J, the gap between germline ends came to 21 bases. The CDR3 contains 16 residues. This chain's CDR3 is CSVAGGLGAWDTEAFF. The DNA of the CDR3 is TGCAGCGTTGCCGGGGGGCTGGGGGCATGGGACACTGAAGCTTTCTTT. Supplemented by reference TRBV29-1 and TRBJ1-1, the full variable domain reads SAVISQKPSRDICQRGTSLTIQCQVDSQVTMMFWYRQQPGQSLTLIATANQGSEATYESGFVIDKFPISRPNLTFSTLTVSNMSPEDSSIYLCSVAGGLGAWDTEAFFGQGTRLTVV.

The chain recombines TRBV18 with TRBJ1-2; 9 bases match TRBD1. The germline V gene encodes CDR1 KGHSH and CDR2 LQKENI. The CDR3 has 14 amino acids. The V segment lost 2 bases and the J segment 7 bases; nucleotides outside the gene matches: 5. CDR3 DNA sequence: TGTGCCAGCTCACCAAGACAGGGGGACGGTGGCTACACCTTC. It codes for CASSPRQGDGGYTF.

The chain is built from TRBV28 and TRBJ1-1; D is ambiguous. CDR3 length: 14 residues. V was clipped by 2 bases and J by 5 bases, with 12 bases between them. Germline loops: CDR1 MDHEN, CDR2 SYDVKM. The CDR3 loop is CASSLIGVRTEAFF. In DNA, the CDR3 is TGTGCCAGCAGTTTAATCGGGGTAAGGACTGAAGCTTTCTTT.

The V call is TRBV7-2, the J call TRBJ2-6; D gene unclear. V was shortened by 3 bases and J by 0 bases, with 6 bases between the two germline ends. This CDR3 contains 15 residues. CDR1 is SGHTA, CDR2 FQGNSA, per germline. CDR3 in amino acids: CASSFRSSGANVLTF. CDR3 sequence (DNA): TGTGCCAGCAGCTTTAGGAGCTCTGGGGCCAACGTCCTGACTTTC. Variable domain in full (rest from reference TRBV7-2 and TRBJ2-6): GAGVSQSPSNKVTEKGKDVELRCDPISGHTALYWYRQSLGQGLEFLIYFQGNSAPDKSGLPSDRFSAERTGGSVSTLTIQRTQQEDSAVYLCASSFRSSGANVLTFGAGSRLTVL.

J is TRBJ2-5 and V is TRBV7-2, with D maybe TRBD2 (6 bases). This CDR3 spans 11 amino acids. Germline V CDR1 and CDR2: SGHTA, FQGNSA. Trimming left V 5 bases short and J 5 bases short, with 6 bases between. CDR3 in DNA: TGTGCCAGCAGCGCGGGGGAGACCCAGTACTTC. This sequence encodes CASSAGETQYF.

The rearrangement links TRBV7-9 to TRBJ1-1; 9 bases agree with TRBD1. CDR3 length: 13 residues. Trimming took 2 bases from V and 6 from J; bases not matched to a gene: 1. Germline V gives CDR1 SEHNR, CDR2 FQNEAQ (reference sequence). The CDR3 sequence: CASSLRDRAEAFF. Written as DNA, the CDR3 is TGTGCCAGCAGCTTACGGGACAGGGCTGAAGCTTTCTTT.

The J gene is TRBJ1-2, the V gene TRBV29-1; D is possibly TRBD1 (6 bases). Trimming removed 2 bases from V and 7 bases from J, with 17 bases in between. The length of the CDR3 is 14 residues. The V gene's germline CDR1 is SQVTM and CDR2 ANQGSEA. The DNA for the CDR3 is TGCAGCGTTGAACGGGGAAGGGGGGGCGGTGGCTACACCTTC. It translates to CSVERGRGGGGYTF.

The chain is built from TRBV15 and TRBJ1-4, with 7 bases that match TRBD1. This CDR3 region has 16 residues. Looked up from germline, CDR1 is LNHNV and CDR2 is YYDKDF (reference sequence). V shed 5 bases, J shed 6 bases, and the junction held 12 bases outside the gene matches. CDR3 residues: CATSGHRGQFDEKLFF. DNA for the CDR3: TGTGCCACCAGCGGACACCGGGGACAGTTCGATGAAAAACTGTTTTTT.

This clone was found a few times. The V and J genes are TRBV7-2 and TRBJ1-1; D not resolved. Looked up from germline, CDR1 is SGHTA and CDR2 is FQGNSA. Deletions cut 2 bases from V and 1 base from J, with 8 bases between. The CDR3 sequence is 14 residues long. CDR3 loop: CASSLIAGNTEAFF. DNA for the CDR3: TGTGCCAGCAGCTTAATTGCCGGGAACACTGAAGCTTTCTTT.

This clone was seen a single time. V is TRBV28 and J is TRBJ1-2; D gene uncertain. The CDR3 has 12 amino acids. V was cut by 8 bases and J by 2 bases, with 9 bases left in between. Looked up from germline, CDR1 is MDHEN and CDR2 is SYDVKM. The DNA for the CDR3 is TGTGCCAGCTCGGAGGGAAACTATGGCTACACCTTC. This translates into CASSEGNYGYTF.